One and the same sample provided the 10 T cell receptor beta chains below, sequenced in a study of blood T cells in healthy people across ages (dated by TCRdb to the mid-2010s). The protocol used for the library was 5' RACE. The sample was run on an Illumina HiSeq 2500. A second PCR of roughly 7 to 11 cycles was performed with a sample-barcoded 5' primer and a J-beta primer mix. TCRdb passed the public sequencing reads through fastp at Q25 and MiXCR, retaining productive beta sequences. Each entry is one CDR3 protein sequence, shown with its most common DNA and genes. The sample table records 1.6 million or so distinct CDR3 sequences; 30% to 40% of these occur just once. Clones ranked in the top ten supply approximately 10% of the sample. Sequencing was carried out using blood. The receptor set was obtained from a woman aged 25 to 45 in good health.

The chain has TRBV20-1 and TRBJ2-3; weak D call: TRBD2 (5 bases). V was pared by 3 bases and J by 3 bases, with 19 bases between. Germline V gene sequence: CDR1 DFQATT, CDR2 SNEGSKA (reference sequence). The CDR3 totals 16 residues. The CDR3 is CSASRLLEGRTDTQYF. DNA of the CDR3: TGCAGTGCTAGCAGGCTTCTCGAGGGTCGGACAGATACGCAGTATTTT.

This clonotype was seen a few times. The CDR3 region is CSARADSQLYNEQFF. DNA for the CDR3: TGCAGTGCTAGGGCTGACAGCCAACTCTACAATGAGCAGTTCTTC. The rearrangement joins TRBV20-1 to TRBJ2-1; tentative D call: TRBD1 (5 bases). Germline V gene sequence: CDR1 DFQATT, CDR2 SNEGSKA (reference sequence). V shed 3 bases and J shed 3 bases, with 15 bases lying between them. This CDR3 comprises 15 residues.

Note on this clonotype: This may stem from a read error, because a much larger clone lies one nucleotide away. The genes are TRBV29-1 and TRBJ2-7; 7 bases map to TRBD1. TRBJ2-5 matches the DNA end more closely, so the J call is doubtful. The CDR3 runs 14 residues. The germline gives CDR1 SQVTM, CDR2 ANQGSEA. CDR3 sequence (DNA): TGCAGCGTTCACAGGGGCCAGGGACAAGGGACCCAGTACTTC. Its protein product is CSVHRGQGQGTQYF.

The gene calls are TRBV20-1 and TRBJ1-1; TRBD1 aligns across 7 bases. V dropped 6 bases and J dropped 4; count of bases not matched to a gene: 14. The V gene's germline CDR1 is DFQATT and CDR2 SNEGSKA (reference sequence). The CDR3 consists of 15 residues. The CDR3 DNA is TGCAGTGCGGGGGGACACAGGGGTATTCGCACTGAAGCTTTCTTT. Protein: CSAGGHRGIRTEAFF.

The chain is built from TRBV10-3 and TRBJ2-7; D ambiguous. This CDR3 has 13 amino acids. V lost 10 bases, J lost 6 bases, and 19 bases lay in between. CDR1 and CDR2 (germline): ENHRY, SYGVKD. This chain's CDR3 is CARSPDLFSEQYF. CDR3 nucleotide sequence: TGTGCCAGGTCACCAGATCTTTTTAGCGAGCAGTACTTC.

This chain joins TRBV20-1 and TRBJ2-1; D unclear. Germline V gene lookup returns CDR1 DFQATT and CDR2 SNEGSKA (reference sequence). V lost 0 bases and J lost 6, with 6 bases in between. The CDR3 length is 12 residues. The CDR3, as DNA: TGCAGTGCTAGAGACCCCTTCAATGAGCAGTTCTTC. Translating it yields CSARDPFNEQFF.

The CDR3 DNA reads as TGCAGTGCTGAGCTCTCAGATACGCAGTATTTT. Amino acid sequence: CSAELSDTQYF. The rearrangement links TRBV20-1 to TRBJ2-3; D gene uncertain. The V end was cut by 5 bases, the J end by 4 bases, with 7 bases between. CDR3 length equals 11 residues. Germline loops: CDR1 DFQATT, CDR2 SNEGSKA (reference sequence).

This clonotype occurred a few times. J is TRBJ1-1 and V is TRBV6-1; D is possibly TRBD1 (6 bases). The CDR3 covers 16 residues. V lost 8 bases and J lost 0, with 19 bases in between. The germline V gene has CDR1 MNHNS and CDR2 SASEGT. In nucleotides, the CDR3 is TGTGCCAGCGGCCTAGGACTACAGGGCATGAACACTGAAGCTTTCTTT. This sequence encodes CASGLGLQGMNTEAFF.

This clonotype occurred a few times. The chain combines TRBV5-1 with TRBJ2-7; possible D gene TRBD2, 7 bases. With 0 bases removed from V and 1 base from J, the gap between germline ends came to 14 bases. Germline-derived CDR1 and CDR2 are SGHRS and YFSETQ. The CDR3 consists of 16 residues. CDR3 coding DNA: TGCGCCAGCAGCTTGGGGGGGGGCGGTAAGTCCTACGAGCAGTACTTC. Translated: CASSLGGGGKSYEQYF. Variable domain in full (rest from reference TRBV5-1 and TRBJ2-7): KAGVTQTPRYLIKTRGQQVTLSCSPISGHRSVSWYQQTPGQGLQFLFEYFSETQRNKGNFPGRFSGRQFSNSRSEMNVSTLELGDSALYLCASSLGGGGKSYEQYFGPGTRLTVT.

The chain uses TRBV2 and TRBJ2-7; 11 bases agree with TRBD2. The CDR3 loop spans 13 amino acids. Germline V gene data show CDR1 as SNHLY and CDR2 as FYNNEI. V shed 6 bases and J 5 bases; nucleotides not matched to a gene: 3. This CDR3 is CASRLAGENEQYF. In nucleotides, the CDR3 is TGTGCCAGCAGACTAGCGGGAGAAAACGAGCAGTACTTC.